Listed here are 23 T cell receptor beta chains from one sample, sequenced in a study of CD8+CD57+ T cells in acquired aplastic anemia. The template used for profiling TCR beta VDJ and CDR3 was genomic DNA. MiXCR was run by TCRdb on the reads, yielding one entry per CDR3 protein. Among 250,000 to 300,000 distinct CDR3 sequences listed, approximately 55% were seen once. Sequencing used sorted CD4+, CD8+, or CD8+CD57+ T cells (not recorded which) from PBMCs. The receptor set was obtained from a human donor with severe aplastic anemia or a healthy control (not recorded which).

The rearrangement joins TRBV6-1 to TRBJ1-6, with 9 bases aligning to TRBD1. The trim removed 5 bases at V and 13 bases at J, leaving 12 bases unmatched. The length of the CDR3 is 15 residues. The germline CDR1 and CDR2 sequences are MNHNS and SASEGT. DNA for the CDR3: TGTGCCAGCAGTTTCGACAGGGGGGTTAATCAGCCCCTCCACTTT. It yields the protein CASSFDRGVNQPLHF.

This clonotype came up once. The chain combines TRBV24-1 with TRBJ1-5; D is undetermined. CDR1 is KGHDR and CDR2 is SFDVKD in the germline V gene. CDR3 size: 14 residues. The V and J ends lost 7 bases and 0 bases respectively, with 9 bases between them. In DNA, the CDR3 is TGTGCCACCAGGCAGGACTTTAGCAATCAGCCCCAGCATTTT. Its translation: CATRQDFSNQPQHF.

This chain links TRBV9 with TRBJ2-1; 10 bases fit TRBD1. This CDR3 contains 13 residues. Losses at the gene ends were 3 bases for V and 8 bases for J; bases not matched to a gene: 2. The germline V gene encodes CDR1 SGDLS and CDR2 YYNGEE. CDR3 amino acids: CASSAGTGDEQFF. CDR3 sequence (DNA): TGTGCCAGCAGCGCTGGGACAGGGGATGAGCAGTTCTTC.

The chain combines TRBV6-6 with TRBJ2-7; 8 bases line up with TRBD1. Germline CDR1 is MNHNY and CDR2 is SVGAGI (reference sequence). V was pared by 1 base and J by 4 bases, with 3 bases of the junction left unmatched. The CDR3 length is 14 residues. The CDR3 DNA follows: TGTGCCAGCAGTTACTGGAGACAGGGGTACGAGCAGTACTTC. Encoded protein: CASSYWRQGYEQYF.

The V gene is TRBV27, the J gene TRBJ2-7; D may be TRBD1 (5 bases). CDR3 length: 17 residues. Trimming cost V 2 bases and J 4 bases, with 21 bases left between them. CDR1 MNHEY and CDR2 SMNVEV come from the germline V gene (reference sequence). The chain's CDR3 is CASSLDPRAKGIYEQYF. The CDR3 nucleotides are TGTGCCAGCAGTTTAGATCCACGGGCAAAGGGGATTTACGAGCAGTACTTC.

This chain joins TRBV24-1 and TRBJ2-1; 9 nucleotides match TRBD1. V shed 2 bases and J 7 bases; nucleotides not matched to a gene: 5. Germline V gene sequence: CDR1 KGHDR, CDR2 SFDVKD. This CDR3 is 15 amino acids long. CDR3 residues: CATSDYGTGKNEQFF. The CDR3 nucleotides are TGTGCCACCAGTGATTACGGGACAGGGAAGAATGAGCAGTTCTTC.

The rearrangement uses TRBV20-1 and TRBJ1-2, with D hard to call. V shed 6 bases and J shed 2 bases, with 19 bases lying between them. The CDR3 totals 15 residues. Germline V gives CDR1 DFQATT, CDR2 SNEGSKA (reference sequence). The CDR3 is CSAPNPRASNYGYTF. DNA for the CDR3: TGCAGTGCACCTAATCCTAGGGCGTCGAACTATGGCTACACCTTC.

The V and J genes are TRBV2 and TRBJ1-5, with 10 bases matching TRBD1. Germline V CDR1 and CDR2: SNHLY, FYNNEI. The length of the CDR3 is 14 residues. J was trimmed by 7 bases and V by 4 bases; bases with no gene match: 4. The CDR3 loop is CASSGTGGSQPQHF. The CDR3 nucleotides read TGTGCCAGCAGTGGGACAGGGGGATCCCAGCCCCAGCATTTT.

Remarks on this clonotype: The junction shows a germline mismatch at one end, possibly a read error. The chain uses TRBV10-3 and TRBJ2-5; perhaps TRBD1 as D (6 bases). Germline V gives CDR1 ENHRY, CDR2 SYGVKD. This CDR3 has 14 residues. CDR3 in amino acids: CASSPHRERETQYF. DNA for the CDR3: TGTGCCAGCAGTCCACACAGGGAGCGAGAGACCCAGTACTTC.

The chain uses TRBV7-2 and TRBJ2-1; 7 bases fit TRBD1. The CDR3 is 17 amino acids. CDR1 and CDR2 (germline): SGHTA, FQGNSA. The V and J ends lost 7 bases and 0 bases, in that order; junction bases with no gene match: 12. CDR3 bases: TGTGCCAGCATATTACGGACCGGGACAGTCTCCTACAATGAGCAGTTCTTC. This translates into CASILRTGTVSYNEQFF.

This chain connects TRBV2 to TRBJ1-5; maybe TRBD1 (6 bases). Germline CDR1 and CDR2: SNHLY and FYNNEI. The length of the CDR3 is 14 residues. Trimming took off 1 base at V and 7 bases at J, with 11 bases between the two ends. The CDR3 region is CASSEGGAQQPQHF. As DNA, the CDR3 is TGTGCCAGCAGTGAAGGGGGGGCCCAACAGCCCCAGCATTTT. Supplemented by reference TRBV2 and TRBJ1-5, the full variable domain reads EPEVTQTPSHQVTQMGQEVILRCVPISNHLYFYWYRQILGQKVEFLVSFYNNEISEKSEIFDDQFSVERPDGSNFTLKIRSTKLEDSAMYFCASSEGGAQQPQHFGDGTRLSIL.

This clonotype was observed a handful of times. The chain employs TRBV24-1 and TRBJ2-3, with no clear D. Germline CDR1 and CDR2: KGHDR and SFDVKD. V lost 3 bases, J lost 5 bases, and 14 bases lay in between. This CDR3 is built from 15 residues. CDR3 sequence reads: CATSDDIFREDTQYF. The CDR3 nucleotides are TGTGCCACCAGTGATGACATTTTCCGAGAAGATACGCAGTATTTT.

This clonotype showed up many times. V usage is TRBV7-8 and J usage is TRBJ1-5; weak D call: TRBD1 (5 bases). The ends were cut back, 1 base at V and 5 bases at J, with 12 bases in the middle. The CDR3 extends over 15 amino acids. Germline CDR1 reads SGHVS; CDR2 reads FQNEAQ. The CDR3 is CASSLGGLHYQPQHF. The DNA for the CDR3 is TGTGCCAGCAGCTTAGGGGGACTCCACTATCAGCCCCAGCATTTT.

The CDR3 coding sequence is TGTGCCACCACTGACAGGGGTAATGAGCAGTTCTTC. Its translation is CATTDRGNEQFF. J is TRBJ2-1 and V is TRBV24-1; 8 bases are a match to TRBD1. V lost 8 bases and J lost 7; bases outside the gene matches: 3. Germline-derived CDR1 and CDR2 are KGHDR and SFDVKD. The CDR3 covers 12 residues.

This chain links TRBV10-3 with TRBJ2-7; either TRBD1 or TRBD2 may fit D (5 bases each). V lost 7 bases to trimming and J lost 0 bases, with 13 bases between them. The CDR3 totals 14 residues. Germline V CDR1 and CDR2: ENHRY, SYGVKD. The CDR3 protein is CAIMAAGSSYEQYF. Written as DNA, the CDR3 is TGTGCCATCATGGCCGCAGGGAGCTCCTACGAGCAGTACTTC.

The CDR3 DNA follows: TGTGCCAGCAGTCACCGTACCGGGACAGGGACCACAGATACGCAGTATTTT. Its protein is CASSHRTGTGTTDTQYF. The V and J genes are TRBV12-3 or TRBV12-4 and TRBJ2-3, with 9 bases aligning to TRBD1. CDR3 length: 17 amino acids. The ends lost 5 bases at V and 2 bases at J; junction bases unmatched: 11.

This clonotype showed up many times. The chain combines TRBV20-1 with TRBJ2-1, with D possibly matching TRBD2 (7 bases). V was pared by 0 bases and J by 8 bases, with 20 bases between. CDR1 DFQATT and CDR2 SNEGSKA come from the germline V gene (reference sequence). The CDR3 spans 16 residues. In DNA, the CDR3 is TGCAGTGCTAGAGATCTTTTGGGGGGGGGCCTGCATGAGCAGTTCTTC. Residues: CSARDLLGGGLHEQFF.

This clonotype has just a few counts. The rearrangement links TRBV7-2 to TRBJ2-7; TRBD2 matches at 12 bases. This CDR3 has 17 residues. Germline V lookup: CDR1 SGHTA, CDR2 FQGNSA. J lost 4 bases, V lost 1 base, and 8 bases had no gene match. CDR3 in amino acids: CASSLGRRLAGVYEQYF. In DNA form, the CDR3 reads TGTGCCAGCAGCTTAGGTCGTCGACTAGCGGGGGTATACGAGCAGTACTTC.

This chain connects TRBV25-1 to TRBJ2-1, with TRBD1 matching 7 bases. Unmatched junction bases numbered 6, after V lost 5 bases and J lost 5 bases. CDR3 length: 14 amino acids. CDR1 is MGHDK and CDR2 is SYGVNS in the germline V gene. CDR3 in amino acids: CASSRGTAHNEQFF. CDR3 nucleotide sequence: TGTGCCAGCAGTCGTGGGACAGCGCACAATGAGCAGTTCTTC.

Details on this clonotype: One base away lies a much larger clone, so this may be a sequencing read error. CDR3 coding DNA: TGTGCCAGCAGTGGGGAGGGGCGATCCCATAATTCACCCCTCCACTTT. As protein: CASSGEGRSHNSPLHF. This chain uses TRBV28 with TRBJ1-6; D is perhaps TRBD1 (5 bases). Germline V lookup: CDR1 MDHEN, CDR2 SYDVKM. Trimming left V 5 bases short and J 5 bases short, with 16 bases between. There are 16 residues in the CDR3.

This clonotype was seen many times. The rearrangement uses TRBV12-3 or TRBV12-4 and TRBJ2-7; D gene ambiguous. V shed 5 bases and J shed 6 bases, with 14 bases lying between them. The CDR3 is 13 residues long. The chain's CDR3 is CASSPLQWGEQYF. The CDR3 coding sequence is TGTGCCAGCAGTCCCTTACAGTGGGGCGAGCAGTACTTC.

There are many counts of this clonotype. The CDR3 region is CASSPTGQETQYF. The CDR3 DNA reads as TGTGCCAGTAGCCCGACGGGCCAAGAGACCCAGTACTTC. V gene TRBV5-6 combines with J gene TRBJ2-5; D uncertain. The CDR3 contains 13 residues. V was pared by 8 bases and J by 1 base, with 12 bases between. The V gene's germline CDR1 is SGHDT and CDR2 YYEEEE.

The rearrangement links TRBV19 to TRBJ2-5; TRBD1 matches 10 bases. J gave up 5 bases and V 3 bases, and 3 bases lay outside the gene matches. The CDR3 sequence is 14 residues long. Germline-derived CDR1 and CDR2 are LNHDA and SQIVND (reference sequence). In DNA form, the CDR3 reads TGTGCCAGTAGTATGGGACAGGGGTTGGAGACCCAGTACTTC. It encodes CASSMGQGLETQYF.